These T cell receptor beta chains were read from a single sample in a study of Ad26.COV2.S vaccination and SARS-CoV-2 variants. Measured with immunoSEQ multiplex PCR; TCRdb has only the in-frame clones, and not every one. The sample lists 440,000 or so clones, approximately 90% occurring once. The sample in question was peripheral blood, obtained in a trial of Ad26.COV2.S vaccine versus placebo. The source of these receptors is a person between 18 and 65 years old who received the Ad26.COV2.S COVID-19 vaccine or a placebo. The CDR3 runs from the conserved cysteine through the conserved F or W. Each record gives: D gene, CDR3 length, clone size, V gene, J gene, CDR3 DNA, CDR3 protein. D genes are given only for firm matches. A clone size is listed for some rows: how often the clone was seen (once, few, many), or a class if it is expanded.

d_gene: TRBD1; len: 15; abundance: NA; v_gene: TRBV28; j_gene: TRBJ1-2; CDR3nt: TGTGCCAGCTCGAACGACAGGGGGGCTTACTATGGCTACACCTTC; CDR3aa: CASSNDRGAYYGYTF
d_gene: NA; len: 13; abundance: NA; v_gene: TRBV7-6; j_gene: TRBJ2-2; CDR3nt: TGTGCCAGCAGCGGGACCCACACCGGGGAGCTGTTTTTT; CDR3aa: CASSGTHTGELFF
d_gene: NA; len: 14; abundance: NA; v_gene: TRBV7-9; j_gene: TRBJ2-2; CDR3nt: TGTGCCCCCCTTGTGGGCGCGAACACCGGGGAGCTGTTTTTT; CDR3aa: CAPLVGANTGELFF
d_gene: NA; len: 11; abundance: NA; v_gene: TRBV29-1; j_gene: TRBJ1-1; CDR3nt: TGCAGCGTTGAGGGGAACACTGAAGCTTTCTTT; CDR3aa: CSVEGNTEAFF
d_gene: NA; len: 12; abundance: NA; v_gene: TRBV12-3/TRBV12-4; j_gene: TRBJ1-1; CDR3nt: TGTGCCAGCAGTCACAGGTACACTGAAGCTTTCTTT; CDR3aa: CASSHRYTEAFF
d_gene: TRBD1; len: 13; abundance: NA; v_gene: TRBV28; j_gene: TRBJ1-1; CDR3nt: TGTGCCAGCATGGCAGGGGGGGAAGCTGAAGCTTTCTTT; CDR3aa: CASMAGGEAEAFF
d_gene: NA; len: 11; abundance: NA; v_gene: TRBV28; j_gene: TRBJ2-7; CDR3nt: TGTGCCAGCAGTTCCCGCTACGAGCAGTACTTC; CDR3aa: CASSSRYEQYF
d_gene: NA; len: 14; abundance: NA; v_gene: TRBV2; j_gene: TRBJ1-3; CDR3nt: TGTGCCAGCAGTGAACAGGGTTCCGGAAACACCATATATTTT; CDR3aa: CASSEQGSGNTIYF
d_gene: TRBD1; len: 16; abundance: NA; v_gene: TRBV19; j_gene: TRBJ2-7; CDR3nt: TGTGCCAGTAGTATAGATTCAGGGACAGGGGTCTACGAGCAGTACTTC; CDR3aa: CASSIDSGTGVYEQYF
d_gene: NA; len: 14; abundance: once; v_gene: TRBV19; j_gene: TRBJ1-1; CDR3nt: TGTGCCAGTAGTTCTAGGGCCCGGGGCGCTGAAGCTTTCTTT; CDR3aa: CASSSRARGAEAFF
d_gene: NA; len: 16; abundance: NA; v_gene: TRBV5-1; j_gene: TRBJ2-1; CDR3nt: TGCGCCAGCAGCTTGAAGCCCAGCCGCTCCTACAATGAGCAGTTCTTC; CDR3aa: CASSLKPSRSYNEQFF
d_gene: NA; len: 15; abundance: once; v_gene: TRBV20-1; j_gene: TRBJ1-3; CDR3nt: TGCAGTGCTAGTGGGGGTGCAGTCTCGGGAAACACCATATATTTT; CDR3aa: CSASGGAVSGNTIYF
d_gene: TRBD2; len: 15; abundance: NA; v_gene: TRBV28; j_gene: TRBJ2-2; CDR3nt: TGTGCCAGCAGACCAGGACTAGCGGGGGTAGCGGAGCTGTTTTTT; CDR3aa: CASRPGLAGVAELFF
d_gene: NA; len: 13; abundance: NA; v_gene: TRBV7-9; j_gene: TRBJ2-7; CDR3nt: TGTGCCAGCAGCTCCCTTCTTACCTACGAGCAGTACTTC; CDR3aa: CASSSLLTYEQYF
d_gene: NA; len: 16; abundance: NA; v_gene: TRBV14; j_gene: TRBJ1-6; CDR3nt: TGTGCCAGCAGCCAAGATAATCGGGCGTGGATATCACCCCTCCACTTT; CDR3aa: CASSQDNRAWISPLHF
d_gene: NA; len: 16; abundance: NA; v_gene: TRBV4-3; j_gene: TRBJ1-3; CDR3nt: TGCGCCAGCAGCCAAGATTCAGGGGCGAAACGAAACACCATATATTTT; CDR3aa: CASSQDSGAKRNTIYF
d_gene: NA; len: 15; abundance: NA; v_gene: TRBV29-1; j_gene: TRBJ2-5; CDR3nt: TGCAGCGTTCCCAGGGGAGCTCTTCCCGGTGAGACCCAGTACTTC; CDR3aa: CSVPRGALPGETQYF
d_gene: NA; len: 12; abundance: once; v_gene: TRBV10-3; j_gene: TRBJ2-1; CDR3nt: TGTGCCATCAGTGCACTTCACAATGAGCAGTTCTTC; CDR3aa: CAISALHNEQFF
d_gene: NA; len: 16; abundance: NA; v_gene: TRBV28; j_gene: TRBJ1-1; CDR3nt: TGTGCCAGCAGTAACAAACCCGGGGGTGGAGACACTGAAGCTTTCTTT; CDR3aa: CASSNKPGGGDTEAFF
d_gene: NA; len: 14; abundance: NA; v_gene: TRBV28; j_gene: TRBJ1-1; CDR3nt: TGTGCCAGCAGTTTAACAGCGAAGGGCACTGAAGCTTTCTTT; CDR3aa: CASSLTAKGTEAFF
d_gene: NA; len: 15; abundance: NA; v_gene: TRBV6-6; j_gene: TRBJ1-4; CDR3nt: TGTGCCAGCAGTCAAGGGGGGGGCTTTGGTGAAAAACTGTTTTTT; CDR3aa: CASSQGGGFGEKLFF
d_gene: NA; len: 15; abundance: NA; v_gene: TRBV5-8; j_gene: TRBJ1-2; CDR3nt: TGTGCCAGCAGCCGACCTAACGGGGTAAACTATGGCTACACCTTC; CDR3aa: CASSRPNGVNYGYTF
d_gene: NA; len: 13; abundance: NA; v_gene: TRBV28; j_gene: TRBJ1-1; CDR3nt: TGTGCCAGCAGTCCACAAATGAACACTGAAGCTTTCTTT; CDR3aa: CASSPQMNTEAFF
d_gene: NA; len: 18; abundance: NA; v_gene: TRBV6-2/TRBV6-3; j_gene: TRBJ2-4; CDR3nt: TGTGCCAGCAGTTACTCTCGTGACAGGGACTTCGTCCAGAACATTCAGTACTTC; CDR3aa: CASSYSRDRDFVQNIQYF
d_gene: NA; len: 12; abundance: once; v_gene: TRBV30; j_gene: TRBJ1-3; CDR3nt: TGTGCCTGGAGTATTTTCGGAAACACCATATATTTT; CDR3aa: CAWSIFGNTIYF